The rows below give T cell receptor beta chains drawn from one sample of a study of blood T cell repertoires in COVID-19. TCRdb's table, derived via immunoSEQ multiplex PCR, lists solely in-frame clones and lacks some. Here the sample spans hundreds of thousands of clones, 75% to 90% being singletons. Sequenced material: PBMCs or T cells enriched from blood (not recorded which). The origin of the receptors is a woman aged 18-35 years who had recovered from COVID-19. Both conserved end residues are part of each CDR3. A D gene is named only where the DNA matches it firmly. Where a row states a size, it is once, few, many or the class of an expanded clone; other rows omit it.

abundance	v_gene	j_gene	len	d_gene	CDR3aa	CDR3nt
once	TRBV5-1	TRBJ2-1	16	TRBD2	CASRLPFGTSPNEQFF	TGCGCCAGCAGACTCCCCTTCGGGACTAGCCCGAATGAGCAGTTCTTC
once	TRBV19	TRBJ1-2	16	TRBD1	CASRPHRDRGNYGYTF	TGTGCCAGTAGACCCCACCGGGACAGGGGTAACTATGGCTACACCTTC
.	TRBV11-3	TRBJ2-7	21	TRBD2	CASSLELAGGPGVKFSYEQYF	TGTGCCAGCAGCTTAGAACTAGCGGGGGGGCCTGGTGTTAAGTTTTCCTACGAGCAGTACTTC
.	TRBV3-1/TRBV3-2	TRBJ2-3	15	TRBD2	CASMERRGGTDTQYF	TGTGCCAGCATGGAACGGCGGGGGGGCACAGATACGCAGTATTTT
.	TRBV2	TRBJ1-2	12	TRBD1	CASSERQGPGTF	TGTGCCAGCAGTGAAAGACAGGGGCCCGGGACCTTC
.	TRBV15	TRBJ1-2	12	.	CATFGVNYGYTF	TGTGCCACTTTCGGGGTTAACTATGGCTACACCTTC
.	TRBV9	TRBJ2-3	15	TRBD1	CASSGDRGHTDTQYF	TGTGCCAGCAGCGGGGACAGGGGGCACACAGATACGCAGTATTTT
.	TRBV5-1	TRBJ2-7	15	TRBD1	CASSFRQGARDEQYF	TGCGCCAGCAGCTTTCGACAGGGCGCGAGAGACGAGCAGTACTTC
.	TRBV7-9	TRBJ2-3	13	.	CASSYTGADTQYF	TGTGCCAGCAGTTATACAGGTGCAGATACGCAGTATTTT
.	TRBV2	TRBJ2-3	17	TRBD2	CARRGLATKTAADTQYF	TGTGCCAGGAGGGGACTAGCGACTAAGACGGCGGCAGATACGCAGTATTTT
.	TRBV10-3	TRBJ2-7	15	TRBD2	CAIQNRTSGNYEQYF	TGTGCCATCCAGAATCGGACTAGCGGAAACTACGAGCAGTACTTC
.	TRBV4-1	TRBJ1-6	15	.	CASSQEVALHSPLHF	TGCGCCAGCAGCCAAGAAGTAGCCCTACATTCACCCCTCCACTTT
.	TRBV5-4	TRBJ1-1	15	TRBD1	CASNRNRGPNTEAFF	TGTGCCAGCAATCGGAACAGGGGACCGAACACTGAAGCTTTCTTT
.	TRBV27	TRBJ2-1	17	TRBD2	CASSFRGGLAVINEQFF	TGTGCCAGCAGTTTCCGGGGTGGGCTAGCGGTCATCAATGAGCAGTTCTTC
.	TRBV2	TRBJ1-4	14	TRBD1	CASNEGQGGGKLFF	TGTGCCAGCAATGAGGGACAGGGCGGCGGAAAACTGTTTTTT
.	TRBV5-1	TRBJ1-1	16	TRBD1	CASSNGQGKMNTEAFF	TGCGCCAGCAGCAACGGACAGGGGAAGATGAACACTGAAGCTTTCTTT
once	TRBV13	TRBJ2-2	15	.	CASSSEGGFTGELFF	TGTGCCAGCAGTTCAGAGGGAGGATTCACCGGGGAGCTGTTTTTT
.	TRBV3-1/TRBV3-2	TRBJ2-3	13	TRBD2	CASRIRGADTQYF	TGTGCCAGCAGAATCCGGGGGGCAGATACGCAGTATTTT
.	TRBV4-2	TRBJ2-2	16	TRBD1	CASRKGQGEGPGELFF	TGTGCCAGCAGAAAAGGACAGGGAGAAGGGCCCGGGGAGCTGTTTTTT
.	TRBV19	TRBJ2-3	18	TRBD2	CASSIALTSGGAADTQYF	TGTGCCAGTAGTATAGCCCTAACTAGCGGGGGGGCGGCAGATACGCAGTATTTT
.	TRBV28	TRBJ2-3	13	TRBD2	CASSGTNIDTQYF	TGTGCCAGCAGCGGGACTAATATTGATACGCAGTATTTT
.	TRBV19	TRBJ2-3	17	TRBD2	CASSPGTSGGATRTQYF	TGTGCCAGTAGTCCAGGGACTAGCGGGGGGGCCACGAGGACGCAGTATTTT
.	TRBV5-1	TRBJ2-3	16	TRBD2	CASSLGLAITTDTQYF	TGCGCCAGCAGCTTGGGACTAGCGATTACCACAGATACGCAGTATTTT
.	TRBV2	TRBJ2-7	14	TRBD2	CASMGLAVYLGQYF	TGTGCCAGCATGGGACTAGCGGTCTATCTCGGGCAGTACTTC
.	TRBV7-2	TRBJ1-5	13	TRBD1	CASSLTGGQPQHF	TGTGCCAGCAGCTTAACAGGGGGCCAGCCCCAGCATTTT
.	TRBV19	TRBJ1-1	14	.	CASTSGRVNTEAFF	TGTGCCAGTACCTCGGGCAGGGTCAACACTGAAGCTTTCTTT
.	TRBV12-3/TRBV12-4	TRBJ2-7	13	TRBD1	CASSRDSYYEQYF	TGTGCCAGCAGCCGGGACAGCTACTACGAGCAGTACTTC
.	TRBV23-1	TRBJ1-5	18	TRBD1	CASSHREDRELDNQPQHF	TGCGCCAGCAGTCACCGAGAGGACAGGGAATTGGACAATCAGCCCCAGCATTTT
.	TRBV30	TRBJ1-2	12	.	CAWREGPGSYTF	TGTGCCTGGAGGGAGGGCCCAGGTAGCTACACCTTC
once	TRBV28	TRBJ1-1	14	.	CASSLTQMNTEAFF	TGTGCCAGCAGTTTAACACAGATGAACACTGAAGCTTTCTTT
once	TRBV10-1	TRBJ2-3	16	TRBD2	CASSVNIGLASDTQYF	TGCGCCAGCAGTGTCAACATCGGACTAGCCTCAGATACGCAGTATTTT
.	TRBV28	TRBJ1-1	12	.	CASGSPYTEAFF	TGTGCCAGCGGCTCCCCTTACACTGAAGCTTTCTTT
.	TRBV24-1	TRBJ1-2	13	TRBD1	CATESNRGYGYTF	TGTGCCACGGAGTCGAACAGGGGCTATGGCTACACCTTC
few	TRBV5-1	TRBJ1-2	16	.	CASSLGNWGPTYGYTF	TGCGCCAGCAGCTTGGGAAATTGGGGCCCTACCTATGGCTACACCTTC
few	TRBV30	TRBJ1-1	14	TRBD1	CAWSVGQGLAEAFF	TGTGCCTGGAGTGTGGGACAGGGGTTGGCTGAAGCTTTCTTT
.	TRBV15	TRBJ2-4	17	TRBD2	CATSRDLRGRAKNIQYF	TGTGCCACCAGCAGAGATCTGCGGGGGAGGGCCAAAAACATTCAGTACTTC
.	TRBV7-8	TRBJ1-2	13	.	CASSFGSNYGYTF	TGTGCCAGCAGCTTCGGGAGTAACTATGGCTACACCTTC
few	TRBV21-1	TRBJ2-2	16	.	CASSKARTGSTGELFF	TGTGCCAGCAGCAAAGCCCGGACAGGGAGCACCGGGGAGCTGTTTTTT
.	TRBV19	TRBJ2-7	13	.	CASSKGFANEQYF	TGTGCCAGTAGTAAGGGGTTCGCGAACGAGCAGTACTTC
.	TRBV4-2	TRBJ2-7	13	TRBD2	CASGTSGGYEQYF	TGTGCCAGCGGTACTAGCGGGGGGTACGAGCAGTACTTC
.	TRBV27	TRBJ1-1	13	.	CASSLTDYTEAFF	TGTGCCAGCAGTCTAACAGATTACACTGAAGCTTTCTTT
.	TRBV5-5	TRBJ2-7	12	.	CASSRDFYEQYF	TGTGCCAGCAGCCGGGACTTCTACGAGCAGTACTTC
.	TRBV9	TRBJ1-3	14	.	CASSVAQGGNTIYF	TGTGCCAGCAGCGTAGCTCAGGGAGGAAACACCATATATTTT
.	TRBV7-9	TRBJ2-2	16	.	CASSSTDGQNTGELFF	TGTGCCAGCAGCTCAACTGACGGACAGAACACCGGGGAGCTGTTTTTT
once	TRBV2	TRBJ1-6	16	.	CASSLRDPSYNSPLHF	TGTGCCAGCAGTCTCAGGGATCCCTCCTATAATTCACCCCTCCACTTT
.	TRBV10-2	TRBJ2-7	15	TRBD2	CASRGLAGPSYEQYF	TGCGCCAGCAGAGGACTAGCGGGTCCGTCCTACGAGCAGTACTTC
.	TRBV5-4	TRBJ2-1	15	.	CASSSDGGSYNEQFF	TGTGCCAGCAGCTCTGACGGGGGTTCCTACAATGAGCAGTTCTTC
.	TRBV7-2	TRBJ1-2	13	.	CASSSSHGYGYTF	TGTGCCAGCAGCTCAAGCCATGGCTATGGCTACACCTTC
.	TRBV19	TRBJ1-6	15	.	CASSIGGHNNSPLHF	TGTGCCAGTAGTATAGGCGGACACAATAATTCACCCCTCCACTTT
.	TRBV30	TRBJ1-1	12	.	CAWSDGNTEAFF	TGTGCCTGGAGTGACGGGAACACTGAAGCTTTCTTT
.	TRBV14	TRBJ2-2	14	.	CASSQVSGGGELFF	TGTGCCAGCAGCCAAGTGTCAGGAGGAGGGGAGCTGTTTTTT
.	TRBV30	TRBJ1-5	13	.	CAWSGRMDQPQHF	TGTGCCTGGAGTGGGCGGATGGATCAGCCCCAGCATTTT